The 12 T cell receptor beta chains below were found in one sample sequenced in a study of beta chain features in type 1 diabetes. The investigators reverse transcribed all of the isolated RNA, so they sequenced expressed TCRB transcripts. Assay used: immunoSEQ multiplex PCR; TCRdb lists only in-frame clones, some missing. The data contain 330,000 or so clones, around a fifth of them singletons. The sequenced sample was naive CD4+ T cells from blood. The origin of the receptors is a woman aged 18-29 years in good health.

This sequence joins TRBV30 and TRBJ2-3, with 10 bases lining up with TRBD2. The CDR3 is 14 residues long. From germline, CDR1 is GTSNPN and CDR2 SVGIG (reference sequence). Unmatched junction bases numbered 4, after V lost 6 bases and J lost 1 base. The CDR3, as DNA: TGTGCCTGTCACGGGACTAGCGGCACAGATACGCAGTATTTT. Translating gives CACHGTSGTDTQYF.

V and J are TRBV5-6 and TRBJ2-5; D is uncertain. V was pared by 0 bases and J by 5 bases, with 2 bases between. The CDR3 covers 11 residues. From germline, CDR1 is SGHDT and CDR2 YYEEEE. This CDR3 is CASSLAETQYF. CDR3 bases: TGTGCCAGCAGCTTGGCGGAGACCCAGTACTTC.

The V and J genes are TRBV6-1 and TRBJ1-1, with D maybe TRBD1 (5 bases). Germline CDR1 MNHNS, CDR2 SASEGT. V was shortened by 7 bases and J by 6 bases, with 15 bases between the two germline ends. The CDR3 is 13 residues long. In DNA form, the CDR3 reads TGTGCCAGCAATATCAGGGAAGTCGCTGAAGCTTTCTTT. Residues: CASNIREVAEAFF.

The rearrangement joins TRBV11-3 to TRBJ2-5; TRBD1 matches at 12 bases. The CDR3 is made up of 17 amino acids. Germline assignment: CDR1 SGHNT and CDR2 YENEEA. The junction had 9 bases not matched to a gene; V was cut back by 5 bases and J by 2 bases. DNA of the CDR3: TGTGCCAGCAGCAAGGGACAGGGGGCCCATATGCAAGAGACCCAGTACTTC. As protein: CASSKGQGAHMQETQYF.

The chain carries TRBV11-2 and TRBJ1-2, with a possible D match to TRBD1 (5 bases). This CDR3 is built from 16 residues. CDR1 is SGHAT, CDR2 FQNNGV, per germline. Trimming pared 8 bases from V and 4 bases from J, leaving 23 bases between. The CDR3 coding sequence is TGTGCCAGCGCAAGCCCAGGGAGGGGAACTACCTATGGCTACACCTTC. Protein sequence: CASASPGRGTTYGYTF.

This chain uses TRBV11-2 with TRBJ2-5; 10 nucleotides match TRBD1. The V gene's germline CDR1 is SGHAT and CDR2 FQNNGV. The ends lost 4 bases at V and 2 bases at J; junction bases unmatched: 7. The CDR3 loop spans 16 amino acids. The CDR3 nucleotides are TGTGCCAGCAGCTCCCGGAGGGACAGGGGTCAAGAGACCCAGTACTTC. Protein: CASSSRRDRGQETQYF.

As DNA, the CDR3 is TGTGCCAGCAGCTTGGCAGTGACAGGGCCTGGCGAGCAGTACTTC. Protein: CASSLAVTGPGEQYF. The genes are TRBV5-4 and TRBJ2-7; 7 nucleotides line up with TRBD1. The CDR3 has 15 amino acids. Unmatched junction bases numbered 9, after V lost 0 bases and J lost 6 bases. Germline V gene data show CDR1 as SGHNT and CDR2 as YYREEE (reference sequence). Looking up the rest from reference TRBV5-4 and TRBJ2-7 gives the full variable domain: ETGVTQSPTHLIKTRGQQVTLRCSSQSGHNTVSWYQQALGQGPQFIFQYYREEENGRGNFPPRFSGLQFPNYSSELNVNALELDDSALYLCASSLAVTGPGEQYFGPGTRLTVT.

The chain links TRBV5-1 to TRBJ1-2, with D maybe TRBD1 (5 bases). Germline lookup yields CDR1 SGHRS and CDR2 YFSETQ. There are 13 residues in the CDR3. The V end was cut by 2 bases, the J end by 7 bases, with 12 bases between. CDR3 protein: CASSLAGMGGYTF. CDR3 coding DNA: TGCGCCAGCAGCTTAGCAGGGATGGGTGGCTACACCTTC.

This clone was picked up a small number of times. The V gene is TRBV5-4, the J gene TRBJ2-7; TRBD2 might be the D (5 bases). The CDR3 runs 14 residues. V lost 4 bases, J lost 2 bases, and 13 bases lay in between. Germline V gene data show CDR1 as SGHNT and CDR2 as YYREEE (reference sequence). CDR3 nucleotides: TGTGCCAGCAGCAGCAAGGGAGCACCCTACGAGCAGTACTTC. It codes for CASSSKGAPYEQYF.

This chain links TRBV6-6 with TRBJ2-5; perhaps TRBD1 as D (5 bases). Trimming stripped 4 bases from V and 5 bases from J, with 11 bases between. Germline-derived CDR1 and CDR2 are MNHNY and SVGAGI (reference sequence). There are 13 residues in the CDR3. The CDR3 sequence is CASSSPSGETQYF. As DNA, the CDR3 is TGTGCCAGCAGTTCCCCATCAGGGGAGACCCAGTACTTC.

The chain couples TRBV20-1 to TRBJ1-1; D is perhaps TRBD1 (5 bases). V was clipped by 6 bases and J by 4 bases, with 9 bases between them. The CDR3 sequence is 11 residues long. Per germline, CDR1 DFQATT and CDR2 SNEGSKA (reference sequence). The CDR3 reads CSARTSTEAFF. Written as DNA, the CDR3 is TGCAGTGCCCGGACATCCACTGAAGCTTTCTTT.

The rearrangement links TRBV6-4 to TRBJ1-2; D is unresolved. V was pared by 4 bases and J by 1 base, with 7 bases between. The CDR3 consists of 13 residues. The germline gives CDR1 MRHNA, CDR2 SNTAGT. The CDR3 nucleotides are TGTGCCAGCAGTGTCGGGAGTAACTATGGCTACACCTTC. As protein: CASSVGSNYGYTF.